Presented here are 3 T cell receptor beta chains from one specimen sequenced in a study of graft-versus-host responses after intestinal transplantation. Profiled with immunoSEQ multiplex PCR; TCRdb holds only in-frame clones, not every one. The table lists over 7,500 clones, about 63% of them singletons. Lymphocytes from graft epithelium and lamina propria were isolated. The sample consisted of ileum tissue, taken about 480 days after transplant. Receptors originate from a human patient who received an intestinal transplant, so some T cells may come from the graft donor.

The gene calls are TRBV6-1 and TRBJ1-2; D is perhaps TRBD1 (5 bases). V lost 6 bases and J 2 bases, leaving 13 bases between the germline ends. Germline loops: CDR1 MNHNS, CDR2 SASEGT. The CDR3 spans 14 residues. CDR3 region: CASRHKTANYGYTF. CDR3 in DNA: TGTGCCAGCAGACACAAGACAGCCAACTATGGCTACACCTTC.

This clone was seen a few times. The chain joins TRBV6-1 to TRBJ1-1; D gene unclear. The CDR3 runs to 13 residues. CDR1 is MNHNS and CDR2 is SASEGT in the germline V gene. Trimming shortened V by 5 bases and J by 0 bases, and 7 bases separated the two germline ends. The CDR3 DNA sequence: TGTGCCAGCAGTCGTCTCATGAACACTGAAGCTTTCTTT. It encodes CASSRLMNTEAFF.

The chain joins TRBV2 to TRBJ2-2; D is unclear. There are 16 residues in the CDR3. The V gene lost 8 bases and the J gene lost 1 base, with 17 bases spanning the gap. CDR1 SNHLY and CDR2 FYNNEI come from the germline V gene. The CDR3 nucleotides read TGTGCCAGCGAGCGTACGAACAGCTTGAACACCGGGGAGCTGTTTTTT. It specifies CASERTNSLNTGELFF.